This TCR beta chain is from a study of post-analysis software for immune sequencing data. Study results and caveats: Those with multiple sclerosis, the patient group, showed significantly lower normalized Chao1 diversity than controls. Samples made in the same batch grouped tightly together by F measure. Compared with controls, patients had more of about 5 TRBV segments, including TRBV5-6, TRBV5-1 and TRBV20-1.

Built from TCR beta cDNA, the libraries had unique molecular identifiers in them. TCRdb recomputed calls from the PCR reads with MiXCR, one row per CDR3 protein. Of more than 450,000 distinct CDR3 sequences in the sample, around 31% are singletons; the top ten hold 5% to 6%. On this clonotype itself: Its cognate antigen is unknown. One junction end disagrees with the germline gene, perhaps due to a read error.

The CDR3 covers 15 residues. CDR1 and CDR2 (germline): SSHAT, FNYEAQ (reference sequence). Sequencing was carried out using blood. The chain links TRBV7-7 to TRBJ2-1, with 9 positions matching TRBD2. This receptor was identified in a girl aged 2 to 17 with multiple sclerosis. The chain's CDR3 is CASSLVASGVGEQFF. The CDR3 DNA reads as TGTGCTAGCAGCTTAGTGGCTAGCGGGGTAGGTGAGCAGTTCTTC.